The rows below give T cell receptor beta chains drawn from one sample of a study of molecular identifiers for immune sequencing clone quantification. TCRdb called the PCR reads again in MiXCR, with one record for every CDR3 protein. The sample lists about 640,000 distinct CDR3 sequences; roughly 21% were seen once. Sequenced: naive CD8+ T cells from blood, with Jurkat cell RNA spiked in. These receptors were obtained from a human donor in good health. Some libraries in this study had Jurkat cell RNA spiked in. Both conserved end residues are part of each CDR3. Each record gives: D gene, V gene, J gene, clone size, CDR3 DNA, CDR3 protein. A D gene is named only where the DNA matches it firmly. Clone size is not always given. Where it is, it says once, few, many or a class for expanded clones.

d_gene: NA; v_gene: TRBV28; j_gene: TRBJ1-5; abundance: many; CDR3nt: TGTGCCAGCAGCCTAGAGTGGAATCAGCCCCAGCATTTT; CDR3aa: CASSLEWNQPQHF
d_gene: NA; v_gene: TRBV14; j_gene: TRBJ2-7; abundance: many; CDR3nt: TGTGCCAGCAGACGTAGGGACTCCTACGAGCAGTACTTC; CDR3aa: CASRRRDSYEQYF
d_gene: TRBD2; v_gene: TRBV7-9; j_gene: TRBJ2-1; abundance: many; CDR3nt: TGTGCCAGCAGAGCCAAGTACGGGGGGGCGGCCGATGAGCAGTTCTTC; CDR3aa: CASRAKYGGAADEQFF
d_gene: NA; v_gene: TRBV5-1; j_gene: TRBJ1-5; abundance: many; CDR3nt: TGCGCCAGCAGCTTTAGTTTTTATAAGGGTTTAGATCAGCCCCAGCATTTT; CDR3aa: CASSFSFYKGLDQPQHF
d_gene: NA; v_gene: TRBV6-2/TRBV6-3; j_gene: TRBJ1-1; abundance: many; CDR3nt: TGTGCCAGCAGTTCCGACAAACTCGGGACTGAAGCTTTCTTT; CDR3aa: CASSSDKLGTEAFF
d_gene: TRBD2; v_gene: TRBV7-9; j_gene: TRBJ2-3; abundance: NA; CDR3nt: TGTGCCAGCAGCTTAGTGCGGGGGGGCCGGACAGATACGCAGTATTTT; CDR3aa: CASSLVRGGRTDTQYF
d_gene: NA; v_gene: TRBV11-2; j_gene: TRBJ2-2; abundance: NA; CDR3nt: TGTGCCAGCAGCCGATCGACAGACCCGAACACCGGGGAGCTGTTTTTT; CDR3aa: CASSRSTDPNTGELFF
d_gene: NA; v_gene: TRBV29-1; j_gene: TRBJ2-7; abundance: many; CDR3nt: TGCAGCGTTGAAGGCCATAGGGCATACGAGCAGTACTTC; CDR3aa: CSVEGHRAYEQYF
d_gene: NA; v_gene: TRBV4-3; j_gene: TRBJ1-5; abundance: NA; CDR3nt: TGCGCCAGCAGCTTCCGGACGGGCAATCAGCCCCAGCATTTT; CDR3aa: CASSFRTGNQPQHF
d_gene: TRBD2; v_gene: TRBV2; j_gene: TRBJ2-3; abundance: many; CDR3nt: TGTGCCAGCAGTCCTAGCGGGGGGGAAGCAGATACGCAGTATTTT; CDR3aa: CASSPSGGEADTQYF
d_gene: TRBD2; v_gene: TRBV23-1; j_gene: TRBJ2-2; abundance: NA; CDR3nt: TGCGCCGGGGGGGGAAACAGGAACACGAACACCGGGGAGCTGTTTTTT; CDR3aa: CAGGGNRNTNTGELFF
d_gene: NA; v_gene: TRBV12-3/TRBV12-4; j_gene: TRBJ2-5; abundance: NA; CDR3nt: TGTGCCAGCAGTTTAGAACTAGCAGACCTAGAGACCCAGTACTTC; CDR3aa: CASSLELADLETQYF
d_gene: NA; v_gene: TRBV16; j_gene: TRBJ1-1; abundance: many; CDR3nt: TGTGCCAGCAGCCAATTGGGAACTGAAGCTTTCTTT; CDR3aa: CASSQLGTEAFF
d_gene: TRBD1; v_gene: TRBV6-5; j_gene: TRBJ2-3; abundance: many; CDR3nt: TGTGCCAGCAGTTATGATAGGGACAGCGGCACAGATACGCAGTATTTT; CDR3aa: CASSYDRDSGTDTQYF
d_gene: NA; v_gene: TRBV12-3/TRBV12-4; j_gene: TRBJ2-7; abundance: NA; CDR3nt: TGTGCCAGCAGTTTTGGGGGTCCCGAGCAGTGCTTC; CDR3aa: CASSFGGPEQCF
d_gene: NA; v_gene: TRBV7-2; j_gene: TRBJ2-1; abundance: many; CDR3nt: TGTGCCAGCAGCTTAGTTTGGATTGAGCAGTTCTTC; CDR3aa: CASSLVWIEQFF
d_gene: NA; v_gene: TRBV27; j_gene: TRBJ2-6; abundance: many; CDR3nt: TGTGCCAGCAGTGTTCAGATCTCTGGGGCCAACGTCCTGACTTTC; CDR3aa: CASSVQISGANVLTF
d_gene: TRBD1; v_gene: TRBV2; j_gene: TRBJ1-1; abundance: many; CDR3nt: TGTGCCAGCAGTGCGACGGGGCAGGGGGTCGAAGCTTTCTTT; CDR3aa: CASSATGQGVEAFF
d_gene: NA; v_gene: TRBV5-1; j_gene: TRBJ2-5; abundance: many; CDR3nt: TGCGCCAGCAGCTCCAAGAACGGGACCCTCGGGGAGACCCAGTACTTC; CDR3aa: CASSSKNGTLGETQYF
d_gene: NA; v_gene: TRBV11-3; j_gene: TRBJ2-3; abundance: NA; CDR3nt: TGTGCCAGCAGCTTAGGGCAGGGAGATACGCAGTATTTT; CDR3aa: CASSLGQGDTQYF
d_gene: NA; v_gene: TRBV27; j_gene: TRBJ2-7; abundance: few; CDR3nt: TGTGCCAGCAGTTCCTTAAGGCAGGTCTACGAGCAGTACTTC; CDR3aa: CASSSLRQVYEQYF
d_gene: NA; v_gene: TRBV5-4; j_gene: TRBJ2-3; abundance: few; CDR3nt: TGTGCCCGCAGCAGTATTACAGATACGCAGTATTTT; CDR3aa: CARSSITDTQYF
d_gene: TRBD1; v_gene: TRBV6-2/TRBV6-3; j_gene: TRBJ1-1; abundance: many; CDR3nt: TGTGCCAGCAGTCGGGACAGGGGGAGCACTGAAGCTTTCTTT; CDR3aa: CASSRDRGSTEAFF
d_gene: TRBD1; v_gene: TRBV7-9; j_gene: TRBJ2-5; abundance: many; CDR3nt: TGTGCCAGCAGAGGGACAGAGACGGGAGAGACCCAGTACTTC; CDR3aa: CASRGTETGETQYF
d_gene: TRBD1; v_gene: TRBV19; j_gene: TRBJ1-5; abundance: many; CDR3nt: TGTGCCAGTAGTATCAGTCAGGGGGCAAATCAGCCCCAGCATTTT; CDR3aa: CASSISQGANQPQHF